These 26 T cell receptor beta chains share one sample of origin, sequenced in a study of a mutant IDH1 vaccine in newly diagnosed glioma (dated by TCRdb to about 2021). Library preparation used the immunoSEQ multiplex PCR assay. TCRdb obtained this table from immuneACCESS and retained in-frame rearrangements with V and J assigned. These tables miss some clones; where compared with another copy, unresolved V genes account for less than half of the shortfall, and the remainder is unexplained. Counted in this sample were roughly 68,000 clones; more than 65% of them appeared once. Of the sample, 8.2% is held by the ten largest clones. This specimen's time point label, per the study, means: baseline, week 1 (first vaccination visit). The treatment or condition label on this specimen signifies: pre-vaccination baseline after standard-of-care therapy. This specimen consisted of PBMCs, obtained from a glioma patient treated with radiotherapy, temozolomide or both. Receptors originate from a man in his forties or fifties with glioma.

The chain couples TRBV6-5 to TRBJ1-3; possible D gene TRBD1, 6 bases. V dropped 8 bases and J dropped 3 bases, with 14 bases sitting between them. The CDR3 has 14 residues. CDR1 MNHEY and CDR2 SVGAGI come from the germline V gene. This chain's CDR3 is CASGRQVFGNTIYF. CDR3 bases: TGTGCCAGCGGCAGACAGGTCTTTGGAAACACCATATATTTT.

V usage is TRBV19 and J usage is TRBJ1-1, with D unclear. The CDR3 is 14 amino acids. V lost 3 bases, J lost 4 bases, and 12 bases lay in between. The germline V gene encodes CDR1 LNHDA and CDR2 SQIVND (reference sequence). The CDR3: CASSIEGMGTEAFF. The CDR3 bases are TGTGCCAGTAGTATTGAGGGCATGGGCACTGAAGCTTTCTTT.

In its sample, this clone was seen a few times. This rearrangement joins TRBV18 to TRBJ1-1; D is undetermined. Germline loops: CDR1 KGHSH, CDR2 LQKENI. CDR3 length: 13 residues. Trimming stripped 7 bases from V and 1 base from J, with 10 bases between. This chain's CDR3 is CASCPPGNTEAFF. DNA for the CDR3: TGTGCCAGCTGCCCCCCGGGGAACACTGAAGCTTTCTTT.

The gene calls are TRBV19 and TRBJ1-5; D is perhaps TRBD1 (5 bases). CDR3 length equals 15 residues. The germline gives CDR1 LNHDA, CDR2 SQIVND (reference sequence). V was clipped by 5 bases and J by 2 bases, with 13 bases between them. The CDR3 region is CASSPGTGGNQPQHF. The CDR3 nucleotides are TGTGCCAGTAGTCCAGGGACGGGTGGCAATCAGCCCCAGCATTTT. Together with reference TRBV19 and TRBJ1-5, the CDR3 gives the full variable domain: DGGITQSPKYLFRKEGQNVTLSCEQNLNHDAMYWYRQDPGQGLRLIYYSQIVNDFQKGDIAEGYSVSREKKESFPLTVTSAQKNPTAFYLCASSPGTGGNQPQHFGDGTRLSIL.

This clone was recorded a few times. The J gene is TRBJ1-2, the V gene TRBV20-1; D gene unclear. The CDR3 length is 10 residues. Per germline, CDR1 DFQATT and CDR2 SNEGSKA (reference sequence). Trimming removed 5 bases at V and 3 bases at J, with 4 bases between. The chain's CDR3 is CSASDYGYTF. Here the CDR3 DNA reads TGCAGTGCTTCCGACTATGGCTACACCTTC.

The chain uses TRBV20-1 and TRBJ1-2; the D is unclear. The length of the CDR3 is 11 residues. Germline CDR1 is DFQATT and CDR2 is SNEGSKA (reference sequence). V was trimmed by 6 bases and J by 8 bases, leaving 13 bases between them. As DNA, the CDR3 is TGCAGTGCCCCGACCCTCTCAGGCTACACCTTC. Its translation is CSAPTLSGYTF.

This chain links TRBV19 with TRBJ1-2; D is uncertain. Germline values: CDR1 LNHDA, CDR2 SQIVND (reference sequence). V lost 3 bases and J lost 7, with 9 bases in between. This CDR3 has 12 residues. The CDR3 region has the DNA TGTGCCAGTAGTATTTCCGGGTCTGGCTACACCTTC. Translating gives CASSISGSGYTF.

This clone was seen more than once but under ten times. The V call is TRBV5-6, the J call TRBJ2-7; D is ambiguous. The CDR3 has 11 residues. V was trimmed by 7 bases and J by 6 bases, leaving 11 bases between them. Per germline, CDR1 SGHDT and CDR2 YYEEEE. Here the CDR3 reads CASEGRREQYF. CDR3 in DNA: TGTGCCAGCGAAGGGCGGCGCGAGCAGTACTTC.

The chain employs TRBV14 and TRBJ1-1; D might be TRBD1 (6 bases). V gave up 3 bases and J gave up 3 bases, with 11 bases separating them. Per germline, CDR1 SGHDN and CDR2 FVKESK. The CDR3 is made up of 14 amino acids. CDR3 DNA: TGTGCCAGCAGCCAGTTGGACAGTTACACTGAAGCTTTCTTT. It encodes CASSQLDSYTEAFF.

This chain uses TRBV10-3 with TRBJ1-1, with 10 positions matching TRBD1. CDR1 and CDR2 from the germline V gene are ENHRY and SYGVKD. This CDR3 is 13 amino acids long. The ends lost 11 bases at V and 5 bases at J; junction bases unmatched: 8. This CDR3 reads CAVSGTGVTEAFF. Written as DNA, the CDR3 is TGTGCCGTATCCGGGACAGGGGTGACTGAAGCTTTCTTT.

CDR3 in DNA: TGTGCCAGCAGTCAGGGAACAGGGAACTTAGCTTTCTTT. Its protein product is CASSQGTGNLAFF. This chain uses TRBV27 with TRBJ1-1; D is perhaps TRBD1 (6 bases). Germline V gene lookup returns CDR1 MNHEY and CDR2 SMNVEV (reference sequence). CDR3 length: 13 residues. V lost 5 bases, J lost 10 bases, and 17 bases lay in between.

This clone was seen just once. V and J are TRBV30 and TRBJ1-3; perhaps TRBD1 as D (5 bases). V was shortened by 4 bases and J by 7 bases, with 14 bases between the two germline ends. Germline V gene data show CDR1 as GTSNPN and CDR2 as SVGIG (reference sequence). This CDR3 is built from 13 residues. CDR3 sequence (DNA): TGTGCCTGGAAGGGCAGGGCACTGAACACCATATATTTT. As protein: CAWKGRALNTIYF.

This chain connects TRBV27 to TRBJ2-7, with D tentatively TRBD1 (6 bases). Trimming pared 3 bases from V and 5 bases from J, leaving 17 bases between. The CDR3 has 15 amino acids. The germline CDR1 and CDR2 sequences are MNHEY and SMNVEV (reference sequence). The CDR3 is CASSLGAKANHEQYF. In DNA form, the CDR3 reads TGTGCCAGCAGTTTGGGGGCCAAGGCGAACCACGAGCAGTACTTC.

The gene calls are TRBV5-1 and TRBJ1-5, with 7 bases fitting TRBD1. The CDR3 covers 15 residues. With V trimmed by 4 bases and J by 5 bases, 9 bases remained unmatched. The germline V gene encodes CDR1 SGHRS and CDR2 YFSETQ. Here the CDR3 reads CASSVGTDTDQPQHF. The CDR3 DNA reads as TGCGCCAGCAGCGTCGGGACAGATACTGATCAGCCCCAGCATTTT.

The rearrangement links TRBV5-4 to TRBJ1-6; 7 bases are shared with TRBD1. Per the germline V gene, CDR1 is SGHNT and CDR2 is YYREEE (reference sequence). Trimming took 4 bases from V and 7 from J; bases not matched to a gene: 8. CDR3 length: 15 residues. This CDR3 reads CASSPGGTANSPLHF. In DNA form, the CDR3 reads TGTGCCAGCAGCCCGGGTGGGACAGCAAATTCACCCCTCCACTTT.

The chain has TRBV7-3 and TRBJ2-3; D possibly corresponds to TRBD2 (6 bases). Trimming removed 2 bases from V and 0 bases from J, with 12 bases in between. This CDR3 is built from 16 residues. Germline V gene lookup returns CDR1 SGHTA and CDR2 FQGTGA. This CDR3 reads CASSLVGGYSTDTQYF. For the CDR3, the DNA is TGTGCCAGCAGCTTAGTAGGAGGGTATAGCACAGATACGCAGTATTTT.

This chain uses TRBV18 with TRBJ2-6, with 9 positions matching TRBD1. Per the germline V gene, CDR1 is KGHSH and CDR2 is LQKENI. The V and J ends lost 2 bases and 0 bases, in that order; junction bases with no gene match: 5. The CDR3 is 18 residues long. The CDR3 nucleotides read TGTGCCAGCTCACCAATCGGGACAGGGTCCTCTGGGGCCAACGTCCTGACTTTC. Translation gives CASSPIGTGSSGANVLTF.

The chain has TRBV5-6 and TRBJ1-1; D is unresolved. The germline gives CDR1 SGHDT, CDR2 YYEEEE. The V end was cut by 4 bases, the J end by 0 bases, with 7 bases between. The CDR3 length is 13 residues. The CDR3 bases are TGTGCCAGCAGCCCGATAATGAACACTGAAGCTTTCTTT. Its protein product is CASSPIMNTEAFF.

V usage is TRBV30 and J usage is TRBJ2-3; D is possibly TRBD2 (6 bases). Trimming took off 5 bases at V and 6 bases at J, with 15 bases between the two ends. This CDR3 contains 13 residues. Germline V gene sequence: CDR1 GTSNPN, CDR2 SVGIG (reference sequence). DNA for the CDR3: TGTGCCTGGTCGACTAGAGAAGGCGATACGCAGTATTTT. Its translation is CAWSTREGDTQYF.

This clone has more than one count but fewer than ten. The chain recombines TRBV19 with TRBJ1-1; D unclear. V lost 5 bases and J lost 2, with 6 bases in between. Germline V CDR1 and CDR2: LNHDA, SQIVND (reference sequence). The CDR3 runs 12 residues. The DNA for the CDR3 is TGTGCCAGTAGTTCGGACAACACTGAAGCTTTCTTT. This translates into CASSSDNTEAFF.

The sample holds a few counts of this clone. The chain is built from TRBV30 and TRBJ1-4, with 9 bases matching TRBD1. CDR1 GTSNPN and CDR2 SVGIG come from the germline V gene (reference sequence). This CDR3 contains 13 residues. The CDR3: CAGTGTGSEKLFF. The CDR3 DNA sequence: TGTGCTGGAACGGGGACAGGGAGTGAAAAACTGTTTTTT.

This chain links TRBV2 with TRBJ1-3, with TRBD1 matching over 7 bases. Germline V gene lookup returns CDR1 SNHLY and CDR2 FYNNEI. J gave up 4 bases and V 7 bases, and 4 bases lay outside the gene matches. The CDR3 is made up of 13 amino acids. The CDR3 spells CASKTGRGNTIYF. DNA of the CDR3: TGTGCCAGCAAGACAGGGAGAGGAAACACCATATATTTT.

This sequence joins TRBV6-4 and TRBJ2-1; D is uncertain. Trimming shortened V by 6 bases and J by 6 bases, and 12 bases separated the two germline ends. CDR3 length: 13 residues. Germline V gives CDR1 MRHNA, CDR2 SNTAGT. CDR3 amino acids: CASSNFRSNEQFF. In nucleotides, the CDR3 is TGTGCCAGCAGCAACTTTAGGAGCAATGAGCAGTTCTTC.

V gene TRBV2 combines with J gene TRBJ2-1; the match to TRBD2 covers 12 bases. V dropped 4 bases and J dropped 12; count of bases not matched to a gene: 16. This CDR3 has 17 amino acids. The germline CDR1 and CDR2 sequences are SNHLY and FYNNEI. The CDR3 bases are TGTGCCAGCAGTGCGCGTCGGACTAGCGGGGCCTACATACGGCAGTTCTTC. It is translated as CASSARRTSGAYIRQFF.

The CDR3 spells CASSSPASRIQYF. CDR3 DNA: TGTGCCAGCAGCTCTCCTGCAAGTCGCATTCAGTACTTC. The genes are TRBV7-2 and TRBJ2-4; D unresolved. Trimming took 4 bases from V and 9 from J, leaving 13 bases between them. Germline V gene sequence: CDR1 SGHTA, CDR2 FQGNSA. This CDR3 spans 13 amino acids.

V usage is TRBV10-3 and J usage is TRBJ2-7, with unresolved D. V lost 5 bases and J lost 6, with 14 bases in between. The CDR3 extends over 13 amino acids. Germline V gene lookup returns CDR1 ENHRY and CDR2 SYGVKD. The CDR3 DNA reads TGTGCCATCAGTAGGGTTCAGGCCGTCGAGCAGTACTTC. This translates into CAISRVQAVEQYF.